A single sample is the source of the 26 T cell receptor beta chains below, sequenced in a study of PD-L1 blockade in urothelial cancer. Time point here: pretreatment peripheral blood. Some clones are missing from TCRdb's copy, which holds only in-frame ones; the method was immunoSEQ multiplex PCR. The table shows about 130,000 clones, with approximately 84% occurring only once. Material: PBMCs, obtained around atezolizumab (anti-PD-L1) treatment. All receptors derive from a man aged 45-65 years with urothelial cancer.

This chain joins TRBV7-3 and TRBJ2-2; 7 bases fit TRBD1. Germline V gene lookup returns CDR1 SGHTA and CDR2 FQGTGA. The CDR3 runs 14 residues. V shed 2 bases and J 8 bases; nucleotides not matched to a gene: 5. CDR3 in amino acids: CASSLGQAPGELFF. The DNA for the CDR3 is TGTGCCAGCAGCTTAGGACAGGCCCCAGGGGAGCTGTTTTTT.

This clone appeared once. The CDR3 nucleotides are TGTGCCACCAGCAGAGATCTCCAGGCTAACTATGGCTACACCTTC. It encodes CATSRDLQANYGYTF. V is TRBV15 and J is TRBJ1-2; D is undetermined. The CDR3 loop spans 15 amino acids. CDR1 and CDR2 from the germline V gene are LNHNV and YYDKDF (reference sequence). Trimming pared 0 bases from V and 0 bases from J, leaving 8 bases between.

The chain links TRBV6-8 to TRBJ1-5; D unclear. V lost 4 bases and J 1 base, leaving 11 bases between the germline ends. This CDR3 contains 15 residues. Germline V CDR1 and CDR2: MNHGY, SAAAGT. CDR3 coding DNA: TGTGCCAGCAGTTGCGAGAGATCAAGCAATCAGCCCCAGCATTTT. Translated: CASSCERSSNQPQHF.

The V gene is TRBV10-3, the J gene TRBJ2-1; D may be TRBD1 (6 bases). Trimming took 7 bases from V and 8 from J, leaving 21 bases between them. This CDR3 spans 15 amino acids. Per germline, CDR1 ENHRY and CDR2 SYGVKD. CDR3 bases: TGTGCCATCACTCCAGGGGCCAACCGAGGGGATGAGCAGTTCTTC. This sequence encodes CAITPGANRGDEQFF.

The chain carries TRBV14 and TRBJ1-6; D gene uncertain. The CDR3 has 16 residues. Trimming removed 4 bases at V and 9 bases at J, with 19 bases between. Germline V gene lookup returns CDR1 SGHDN and CDR2 FVKESK. The DNA for the CDR3 is TGTGCCAGCAGCCCGTTAAGAACGGACTTGATTTCACCCCTCCACTTT. Encoded protein: CASSPLRTDLISPLHF.

About this clone itself: A junction boundary mismatches the germline segment, possibly from a read error. The V and J genes are TRBV18 and TRBJ1-4; TRBD1 might be the D (5 bases). CDR1 and CDR2 from the germline V gene are KGHSH and LQKENI. CDR3 length equals 16 residues. This CDR3 reads CASSAPGTSTNEKLFF. The CDR3 DNA is TGTGCCAGCTCAGCACCTGGGACTTCAACTAATGAAAAACTGTTTTTT. Filled out from reference TRBV18 and TRBJ1-4, the complete variable domain reads NAGVMQNPRHLVRRRGQEARLRCSPMKGHSHVYWYRQLPEEGLKFMVYLQKENIIDESGMPKERFSAEFPKEGPSILRIQQVVRGDSAAYFCASSAPGTSTNEKLFFGSGTQLSVL.

This clone was detected only a few times. The V call is TRBV30, the J call TRBJ1-1; 7 bases map to TRBD1. The V gene end was trimmed by 1 base and the J gene end by 5 bases; junction bases not matched to a gene: 10. Germline CDR1 GTSNPN, CDR2 SVGIG (reference sequence). The CDR3 is made up of 15 amino acids. The CDR3 coding sequence is TGTGCCTGGAGTGACAGGGGCGTTACGAAAACTGAAGCTTTCTTT. Residues: CAWSDRGVTKTEAFF.

The chain carries TRBV28 and TRBJ1-5, with 7 positions matching TRBD1. CDR1 MDHEN and CDR2 SYDVKM come from the germline V gene. The CDR3 length is 15 residues. V gave up 5 bases and J gave up 5 bases; unmatched junction bases: 9. CDR3 nucleotides: TGTGCCAGCAGTGACGGAGGGGGCGCGGATCAGCCCCAGCATTTT. Its protein is CASSDGGGADQPQHF.

V gene TRBV10-2 combines with J gene TRBJ1-6; 8 nucleotides line up with TRBD1. The CDR3 sequence is 14 residues long. The junction had 7 bases not matched to a gene; V was cut back by 5 bases and J by 10 bases. CDR1 is WSHSY, CDR2 SAAADI, per germline. The CDR3 reads CASSLTGGRSPLHF. CDR3 nucleotide sequence: TGCGCCAGCAGTCTCACAGGGGGAAGATCACCCCTCCACTTT.

The sample holds a few counts of this clone. This rearrangement joins TRBV30 to TRBJ1-4, with D unresolved. Germline V gene sequence: CDR1 GTSNPN, CDR2 SVGIG (reference sequence). The length of the CDR3 is 12 residues. V shed 8 bases and J shed 0 bases, with 7 bases lying between them. CDR3 bases: TGTGCCAGCTTTGCAACTAATGAAAAACTGTTTTTT. This encodes CASFATNEKLFF.

The chain carries TRBV15 and TRBJ1-2; 8 nucleotides align to TRBD1. The CDR3 is made up of 14 amino acids. Trimming at V came to 3 bases and at J to 2 bases, leaving 2 bases not matched to a gene. Germline CDR1 and CDR2: LNHNV and YYDKDF (reference sequence). The CDR3 spells CATSSDRGNYGYTF. The CDR3 coding sequence is TGTGCCACCAGCAGCGACAGGGGCAACTATGGCTACACCTTC.

This clone appeared a few times. The chain joins TRBV30 to TRBJ1-2; 8 bases align to TRBD1. This CDR3 is 11 amino acids long. V gave up 6 bases and J gave up 7 bases; unmatched junction bases: 4. CDR1 and CDR2 (germline): GTSNPN, SVGIG (reference sequence). The CDR3 DNA is TGTGCCTGCTGGACAGGGAGTGGCTACACCTTC. Its protein product is CACWTGSGYTF.

The chain has TRBV28 and TRBJ1-3; no firm D call. Trimming pared 3 bases from V and 1 base from J, leaving 10 bases between. Germline lookup yields CDR1 MDHEN and CDR2 SYDVKM. The CDR3 consists of 15 residues. DNA of the CDR3: TGTGCCAGCAGTTTGGGCACCTCTTCTGGAAACACCATATATTTT. This codes for CASSLGTSSGNTIYF.

This clone appeared a few times. The V and J genes are TRBV7-9 and TRBJ1-4; D call uncertain. V was pared by 5 bases and J by 8 bases, with 18 bases between. In germline, CDR1 is SEHNR, CDR2 FQNEAQ (reference sequence). The CDR3 contains 15 residues. The CDR3 nucleotides read TGTGCCAGCAGCGAAGAGATTAAGCGTAAGGAAAAACTGTTTTTT. It encodes CASSEEIKRKEKLFF.

The genes are TRBV11-3 and TRBJ1-1; 9 bases fit TRBD1. After removal of 1 base from V and 4 bases from J, the junction contained 10 bases not matched to a gene. The CDR3 sequence is 17 residues long. The germline gives CDR1 SGHNT, CDR2 YENEEA. The CDR3 here is CASSLGSQGARGTEAFF. The CDR3 DNA reads as TGTGCCAGCAGCTTAGGGTCACAGGGGGCGAGGGGCACTGAAGCTTTCTTT.

This clone was seen a few times. The chain carries TRBV4-1 and TRBJ2-5; tentatively, D is TRBD1 (5 bases). CDR1 MGHRA and CDR2 YSYEKL come from the germline V gene. This CDR3 region has 16 residues. The V end lost 2 bases, the J end lost 2 bases, and 15 bases lay between the germline ends. CDR3 sequence reads: CASSQQGIGIQETQYF. Written as DNA, the CDR3 is TGCGCCAGCAGCCAACAGGGAATAGGAATACAAGAGACCCAGTACTTC.

V gene TRBV28 combines with J gene TRBJ1-1; unclear D gene. Trimming shortened V by 6 bases and J by 0 bases, and 14 bases separated the two germline ends. This CDR3 contains 15 residues. CDR1 is MDHEN, CDR2 SYDVKM, per germline. The CDR3 bases are TGTGCCAGCAGGGCCCCAGTTATAATGAACACTGAAGCTTTCTTT. Translation gives CASRAPVIMNTEAFF.

The chain joins TRBV27 to TRBJ2-7; D is possibly TRBD2 (6 bases). In germline, CDR1 is MNHEY, CDR2 SMNVEV (reference sequence). V was cut by 0 bases and J by 2 bases, with 11 bases left in between. There are 15 residues in the CDR3. CDR3 DNA: TGTGCCAGCAGTTTATCCGCGGGACGGACCTACGAGCAGTACTTC. It codes for CASSLSAGRTYEQYF.

V and J are TRBV5-1 and TRBJ1-1, with D possibly TRBD1 on 6 matching bases. The V and J ends lost 0 bases and 0 bases respectively, with 12 bases between them. The CDR3 extends over 16 amino acids. Germline CDR1 reads SGHRS; CDR2 reads YFSETQ. The CDR3 sequence is CASSLASGGVNTEAFF. DNA of the CDR3: TGCGCCAGCAGCTTGGCGTCTGGGGGCGTGAACACTGAAGCTTTCTTT.

The genes are TRBV5-4 and TRBJ2-5; D perhaps matches TRBD2 (6 bases). The CDR3 contains 15 residues. Trimming took 3 bases from V and 1 from J, leaving 13 bases between them. Per germline, CDR1 SGHNT and CDR2 YYREEE (reference sequence). This chain's CDR3 is CASSSTGALQETQYF. The CDR3 bases are TGTGCCAGCAGCTCTACGGGAGCCCTCCAAGAGACCCAGTACTTC.

The CDR3 DNA reads as TGTGCCAGCAGCTTGATCGGGAGTCGCGCAGATACGCAGTATTTT. Translating it yields CASSLIGSRADTQYF. This chain uses TRBV5-4 with TRBJ2-3; maybe TRBD2 (6 bases). The CDR3 runs to 15 residues. V was shortened by 1 base and J by 4 bases, with 13 bases between the two germline ends. From germline, CDR1 is SGHNT and CDR2 YYREEE (reference sequence).

This clone was observed a handful of times. The junction and the germline gene differ at one end; a read error may be behind it. This rearrangement joins TRBV9 to TRBJ2-7; no reliable D call. Germline V CDR1 and CDR2: SGDLS, YYNGEE. The CDR3 is 14 amino acids. CDR3 sequence: CASSTRPDSHEQYF. For the CDR3, the DNA is TGTGCCAGCAGCACGAGACCAGACTCCCACGAGCAGTACTTC.

V gene TRBV5-1 combines with J gene TRBJ1-2; a weak D match, TRBD1 (5 bases). V lost 4 bases and J lost 8, with 18 bases in between. CDR1 is SGHRS, CDR2 YFSETQ, per germline. The CDR3 runs to 14 residues. Here the CDR3 reads CASSRDGDFYGYTF. In nucleotides, the CDR3 is TGCGCCAGCAGCAGGGACGGGGACTTCTACGGCTACACCTTC.

The V call is TRBV30, the J call TRBJ2-5, with a weak D call TRBD2 (5 bases). The CDR3 totals 12 residues. The V end lost 5 bases, the J end lost 3 bases, and 10 bases lay between the germline ends. CDR1 is GTSNPN, CDR2 SVGIG, per germline (reference sequence). This chain's CDR3 is CAWSIGEETQYF. The CDR3 nucleotides read TGTGCCTGGTCTATCGGGGAAGAGACCCAGTACTTC.

J is TRBJ2-7 and V is TRBV10-3; weak D call: TRBD2 (6 bases). From germline, CDR1 is ENHRY and CDR2 SYGVKD. The CDR3 has 12 residues. Between the trimmed V and J ends, which lost 8 bases and 6 bases, there was a span of 14 bases. In DNA form, the CDR3 reads TGTGCCATCTCTAGAGTGGGGGGCGAGCAGTACTTC. This gives the protein CAISRVGGEQYF.

With respect to this clone: Other DNA sequences in this specimen translate into the identical CDR3. The chain carries TRBV18 and TRBJ2-3, with D possibly TRBD2 on 5 matching bases. The V end was cut by 3 bases, the J end by 4 bases, with 8 bases between. The CDR3 has 13 residues. Germline-derived CDR1 and CDR2 are KGHSH and LQKENI. In nucleotides, the CDR3 is TGTGCCAGCTCACCGGCCGGGGCAGATACGCAGTATTTT. Its translation is CASSPAGADTQYF.